The subject of this entry is one T cell receptor (beta chain). Its specificity is not known. 60 Vbeta and 13 Jbeta primers were used in PCR. Clones were read by immunoSEQ multiplex PCR, and TCRdb kept only the in-frame ones, dropping some. The table has about 110,000 clones, 75% seen once. These data originate in a study of cytomegalovirus exposure and HLA in healthy donors. Study conclusions and caveats: Earlier findings revealed that most TCR beta V segments proved productive either about 90% or about 30% of the time.

The CDR3 is made up of 15 amino acids. Trimming cost V 0 bases and J 9 bases; bases outside gene matches: 6. Germline CDR1 SGHTS, CDR2 YDEGEE. This receptor was identified in a male donor in good health and CMV-seropositive. The sequenced material came from PBMCs. This rearrangement joins TRBV5-8 to TRBJ2-1, with 10 bases that match TRBD2. CDR3 amino acids: CASSLALAGVGEQFF. In DNA, the CDR3 is TGTGCCAGCAGCTTGGCCCTAGCGGGAGTCGGTGAGCAGTTCTTC.